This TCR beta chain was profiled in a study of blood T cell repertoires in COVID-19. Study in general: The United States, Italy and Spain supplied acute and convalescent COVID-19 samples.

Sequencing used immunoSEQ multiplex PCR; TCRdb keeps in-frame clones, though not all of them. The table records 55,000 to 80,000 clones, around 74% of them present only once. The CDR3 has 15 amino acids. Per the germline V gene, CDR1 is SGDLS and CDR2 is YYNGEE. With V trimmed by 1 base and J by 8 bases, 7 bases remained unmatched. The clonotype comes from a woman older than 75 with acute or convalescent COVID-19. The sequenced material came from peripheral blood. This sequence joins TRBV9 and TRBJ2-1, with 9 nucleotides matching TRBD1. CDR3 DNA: TGTGCCAGCAGCGTAACCGGGACAGGGATCGATGAGCAGTTCTTC. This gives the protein CASSVTGTGIDEQFF.